The clone carrying this T cell receptor beta chain came up a few times. Original methodology: Amplified reference gene primers provided the basis for estimating nucleated cell counts. Profiled with immunoSEQ multiplex PCR; TCRdb holds only in-frame clones, not every one. V and J calls and clone size are as listed in that table; D and trimming were resolved from the DNA. The data show 350,000 to 450,000 clones, about 89% seen once. This specimen belongs to a study of blood T cell repertoires in COVID-19. Overall study: The analysed material was cDNA or gDNA that came from T cells, B-cell-depleted T cells, or PBMCs.

Germline CDR1 SGHTA, CDR2 FQGNSA. The CDR3 has 15 residues. The V end was cut by 3 bases, the J end by 5 bases, with 16 bases between. What was sequenced was peripheral blood. The V and J genes are TRBV7-2 and TRBJ2-5; D perhaps matches TRBD1 (7 bases). This receptor was identified in a woman in her fifties or sixties with COVID-19, enrolled during active disease. The CDR3 nucleotides read TGTGCCAGCAGCTTGCAGGGGGGCAGTCGGGAGACCCAGTACTTC. It specifies CASSLQGGSRETQYF.